The present T cell receptor (beta chain) was sequenced within a study of blood T cell repertoires in COVID-19. Overall study context: Acute-phase and convalescent COVID-19 samples originated in the United States, Italy and Spain. PBMCs, B-cell-depleted T cells, or T cells were the source of the cDNA or gDNA that made up the material.

Original processing methods: Amplification from reference gene primers served as the basis for estimated nucleated cell counts. This table comes from immunoSEQ multiplex PCR, and its TCRdb copy is limited to in-frame clones, with some not included. V, J and clone size are those of that table, while D and trimming were read from the DNA. The table shows approximately 46,000 clones, with roughly 83% occurring only once. Germline V lookup: CDR1 MRHNA, CDR2 SNTAGT. With V trimmed by 3 bases and J by 5 bases, 7 bases remained unmatched. The length of the CDR3 is 15 residues. The receptor comes from a human donor in a cohort sampled during active COVID-19. Sequenced sample: peripheral blood. The rearrangement links TRBV6-4 to TRBJ2-3; TRBD2 agrees at 8 bases. In DNA form, the CDR3 reads TGTGCCAGCAGTGAGGAGGCGGGGGGTGGAGATACGCAGTATTTT. Residues: CASSEEAGGGDTQYF.